This entry concerns a single T cell receptor (beta chain). Its matching antigen is unknown. The data derive from a study of shared clonotypes between healthy human individuals. Study-wide results and caveats: Rarefaction revealed incomplete sorted-subset sequencing despite large depth.

Here immunoSEQ multiplex PCR was the method, and the copy in TCRdb shows in-frame clones only, minus some. Altogether approximately 1.4 million clones are present, approximately 98% being singletons, with the ten largest covering roughly 0.45%. Recent vaccinations or acute infections were absent in the healthy HIV-negative adult donors. Division of CD4+ cells produced a CD45RA+ naive subset and a CD45RA-negative memory subset. CDR1 SGHAT and CDR2 FQNNGV come from the germline V gene. V lost 3 bases and J 0 bases, leaving 10 bases between the germline ends. This CDR3 contains 15 residues. This receptor was taken from a man in his thirties or forties in good health. The sequenced sample was naive CD4+ T cells sorted from blood. As to subset: CD45RA+ positively selected. The rearrangement links TRBV11-2 to TRBJ2-3, with D perhaps TRBD2 (6 bases). The CDR3 region is CASSFPGLSTDTQYF. DNA for the CDR3: TGTGCCAGCAGCTTCCCGGGACTCAGCACAGATACGCAGTATTTT.